Listed below are T cell receptor beta chains from one sample, sequenced in a study of T cell changes during pregnancy in multiple sclerosis. Sequencing was performed with immunoSEQ multiplex PCR; in TCRdb, only in-frame clones are kept and a portion is missing. The table lists some 80,000 clones, approximately 90% of them singletons, with over 2% in the top ten. Sequencing used peripheral blood, obtained in the first trimester of pregnancy. These receptors originate from a female donor with multiple sclerosis, enrolled in a pregnancy study. The CDR3 runs from the conserved cysteine through the conserved F or W.

V	J	CDR3
TRBV7-2	TRBJ2-7	CASSSTGYEQYF
TRBV28	TRBJ1-1	CASSWGGPEAFF
TRBV7-2	TRBJ2-7	CASRDRVHEQYF
TRBV28	TRBJ2-7	CASSFRQDRQYF
TRBV29-1	TRBJ1-2	CSVEDQRSGWGYGYTF
TRBV7-6	TRBJ2-3	CASSLRPTGGGTDTQYF
TRBV10-3	TRBJ2-3	CAISDKGSASTDTQYF
TRBV7-9	TRBJ1-2	CASARPSEGNYGYTF
TRBV15	TRBJ2-7	CATSSPGLAGPTYEQYF
TRBV7-3	TRBJ2-6	CASSLKTAGANVLTF
TRBV30	TRBJ2-5	CAWSVRVGETQYF
TRBV4-3	TRBJ2-1	CASSQDTGTYNEQFF
TRBV19	TRBJ1-2	CASSIVAGRELFGYTF
TRBV19	TRBJ2-2	CASEVISNTGELFF
TRBV18	TRBJ2-7	CASSPRTDSYEQYF
TRBV5-6	TRBJ2-7	CASSLARQFEQYF
TRBV19	TRBJ2-1	CASTPAGGPMIGFYNEQFF
TRBV5-1	TRBJ2-7	CASSLGQGLVYEQYF
TRBV27	TRBJ2-1	CASSLWGEGSNEQFF
TRBV30	TRBJ1-1	CAWSWQTDTEAFF
TRBV7-6	TRBJ2-3	CASSPTRTPPGADTQYF
TRBV6-5	TRBJ2-3	CASSERGGTDTQYF
TRBV19	TRBJ1-1	CASRWSGTEAFF
TRBV19	TRBJ1-1	CASVSRVNTEAFF
TRBV27	TRBJ1-4	CASSLKGDGFMEKLFF
TRBV18	TRBJ2-6	CASSWSAAESSGANVLTF
TRBV5-1	TRBJ2-7	CASTQGGNEQYF
TRBV11-1	TRBJ2-2	CASSLGQTNTGELFF
TRBV29-1	TRBJ1-1	CSVQEGITEAFF
TRBV14	TRBJ1-1	CASSLAPRGLGTEAFF
TRBV6-1	TRBJ2-6	CASSGGVRDRVSGANVLTF
TRBV7-6	TRBJ2-5	CASSLAGNQETQYF
TRBV27	TRBJ2-1	CASSPGDPYNEQFF
TRBV7-8	TRBJ1-5	CASSLAWGVPNQPQHF
TRBV7-2	TRBJ2-7	CASSLGQRYEQYF
TRBV9	TRBJ1-1	CASSEQQGSTEAFF
TRBV19	TRBJ1-5	CASSMGLSSNQPQHF
TRBV7-2	TRBJ1-1	CASSYKVGGYNTEAFF
TRBV19	TRBJ1-2	CASSIARTGGALNGYTF
TRBV4-3	TRBJ2-7	CASSPTQGTSYEQYF
TRBV29-1	TRBJ1-2	CSALDINGYTF
TRBV9	TRBJ2-3	CASSPSGGTTDTQYF
TRBV7-3	TRBJ2-5	CASSRRAGRKETQYF
TRBV10-3	TRBJ2-7	CATGTVSEQYF
TRBV15	TRBJ2-7	CATSRLGGEQYF
TRBV7-3	TRBJ2-1	CASSLGTGYNEQFF
TRBV5-1	TRBJ2-7	CASSLARGTYEQYF
TRBV14	TRBJ1-2	CASSQLNGQGFGGYTF
TRBV7-3	TRBJ2-3	CASSSRGAGTDTQYF